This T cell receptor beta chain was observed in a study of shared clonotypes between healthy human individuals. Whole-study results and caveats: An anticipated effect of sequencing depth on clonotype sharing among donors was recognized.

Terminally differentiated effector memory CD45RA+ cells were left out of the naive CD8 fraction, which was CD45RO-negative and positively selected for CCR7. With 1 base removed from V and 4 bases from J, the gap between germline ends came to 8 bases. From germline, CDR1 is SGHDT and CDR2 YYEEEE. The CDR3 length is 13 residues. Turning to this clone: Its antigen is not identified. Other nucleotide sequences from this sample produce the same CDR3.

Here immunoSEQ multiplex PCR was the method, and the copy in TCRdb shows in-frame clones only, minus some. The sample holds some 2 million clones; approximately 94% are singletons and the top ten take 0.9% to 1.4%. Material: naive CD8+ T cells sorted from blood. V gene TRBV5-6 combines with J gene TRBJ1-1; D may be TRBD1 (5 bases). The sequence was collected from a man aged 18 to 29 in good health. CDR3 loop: CASSLLGGTEAFF. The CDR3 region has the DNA TGTGCCAGCAGCTTGTTGGGGGGCACTGAAGCTTTCTTT.